These T cell receptor beta chains were read from a single sample in a study of human T cells and chemical hapten exposure. MiXCR, run by TCRdb on the RACE reads, gives a single entry per CDR3 protein. The sample lists about 71,000 distinct CDR3 sequences, 11% occurring once. Sequenced material: whole blood, taken in connection with sensitization to the hapten diphenylcyclopropenone (DPC). The receptors here all came from a woman between 50 and 59 years old with alopecia areata. Some clones in this sample may be carry-over from other donors' samples. Each CDR3 is given with its conserved first and last residue. The order of the fields is J gene, clone size, D gene, CDR3 length, V gene, CDR3 protein, CDR3 DNA. A D gene is named only where the DNA matches it firmly. Some rows mark clone size as missing; the rest say once, few, many or name a class of expanded clone.

>TRBJ1-5|many|.|17|TRBV15
CATSRGRSPVSNQPQHF
TGTGCCACCAGCAGGGGACGGAGCCCCGTAAGCAATCAGCCCCAGCATTTT
>TRBJ2-3|many|TRBD2|16|TRBV5-1
CASSRGLAGYTDTQYF
TGCGCCAGCAGCCGGGGACTAGCGGGATACACAGATACGCAGTATTTT
>TRBJ2-7|many|TRBD1|13|TRBV3-1
CASSSLGQVEQYF
TGTGCCAGCAGCAGCCTAGGACAGGTCGAGCAGTACTTC
>TRBJ1-2|many|.|14|TRBV4-3
CASSQERNSHGYTF
TGCGCCAGCAGCCAAGAGAGGAACAGCCATGGCTACACCTTC
>TRBJ1-6|.|.|15|TRBV20-1
CSARVRTPLSSPLHF
TGCAGTGCTAGAGTCCGGACCCCCCTTAGTTCACCCCTCCACTTT
>TRBJ1-1|.|TRBD1|14|TRBV11-2
CASSFNRGNTEAFF
TGTGCCAGCAGCTTTAACAGGGGGAACACTGAAGCTTTCTTT
>TRBJ1-1|.|TRBD1|15|TRBV12-3/TRBV12-4
CASSPQTGGNTEAFF
TGTGCCAGCAGTCCCCAGACAGGGGGCAACACTGAAGCTTTCTTT
>TRBJ2-3|.|.|14|TRBV29-1
CSVDRGKRTDTQYF
TGCAGCGTTGACAGGGGTAAGAGGACAGATACGCAGTATTTT
>TRBJ2-7|many|TRBD2|14|TRBV28
CASSLGGVQDEQYF
TGTGCCAGCAGTTTGGGAGGGGTACAGGACGAGCAGTACTTC
>TRBJ2-1|few|TRBD1|15|TRBV19
CASTSPDRGNNEQFF
TGTGCCAGTACCTCCCCGGACAGGGGTAACAATGAGCAGTTCTTC
>TRBJ2-3|.|.|15|TRBV21-1
CASSKGSPITDTQYF
TGTGCCAGCAGCAAAGGTAGCCCGATCACAGATACGCAGTATTTT
>TRBJ2-3|.|TRBD2|14|TRBV5-1
CASRTGTTTDTQYF
TGCGCCAGCAGGACCGGGACTACCACAGATACGCAGTATTTT
>TRBJ2-4|.|TRBD1|15|TRBV11-2
CASSVAGGAKNIQYF
TGTGCCAGCAGCGTTGCAGGGGGAGCCAAAAACATTCAGTACTTC
>TRBJ2-1|many|TRBD2|15|TRBV27
CASSSVSGGSNEQFF
TGTGCCAGCAGTTCCGTGTCGGGGGGGTCCAATGAGCAGTTCTTC
>TRBJ1-1|few|TRBD1|15|TRBV27
CASSYTYRGPVEAFF
TGTGCCAGCAGTTACACCTACAGGGGCCCGGTTGAAGCTTTCTTT
>TRBJ2-1|few|TRBD2|16|TRBV7-2
CASSPDAAGGYNEQFF
TGTGCCAGCAGCCCCGATGCGGCGGGGGGTTACAATGAGCAGTTCTTC
>TRBJ2-7|many|TRBD2|13|TRBV11-2
CASSIGLAHEQYF
TGTGCCAGCAGCATCGGACTAGCGCACGAGCAGTACTTC
>TRBJ1-6|few|.|14|TRBV27
CASGPSQRNSPLHF
TGTGCCAGCGGCCCCAGTCAACGTAATTCACCCCTCCACTTT
>TRBJ2-7|many|.|14|TRBV7-2
CASSSRDLRVGQYF
TGTGCCAGCAGCTCGCGGGACCTTAGAGTTGGGCAGTACTTC
>TRBJ2-5|.|.|15|TRBV4-1
CTSSQEAAARGTQYF
TGCACCAGCAGCCAAGAGGCAGCCGCCAGGGGGACCCAGTACTTC
>TRBJ2-3|.|.|15|TRBV5-5
CASSSSLRPTDTQYF
TGTGCCAGCAGCTCGTCGTTGCGACCCACAGATACGCAGTATTTT
>TRBJ1-5|many|.|14|TRBV6-1
CASSEVGGDQPQHF
TGTGCCAGCAGTGAAGTAGGCGGGGATCAGCCCCAGCATTTT
>TRBJ2-3|.|TRBD1|14|TRBV7-9
CASSLVQGADTQYF
TGTGCCAGCAGCTTAGTGCAGGGGGCCGATACGCAGTATTTT
>TRBJ2-5|few|TRBD1|16|TRBV4-2
CASSPSDRGGQETQYF
TGTGCCAGCAGCCCCTCGGACAGGGGGGGCCAAGAGACCCAGTACTTC
>TRBJ1-4|few|.|15|TRBV7-2
CASSLDFGENEKLFF
TGTGCCAGCAGCTTAGATTTCGGGGAGAATGAAAAACTGTTTTTT
>TRBJ2-7|many|TRBD1|14|TRBV6-6
CASSRGQGLYEQYF
TGTGCCAGCAGCAGGGGACAGGGCCTATACGAGCAGTACTTC
>TRBJ1-5|.|.|12|TRBV12-3/TRBV12-4
CASSGPFRPQHF
TGTGCCAGCAGTGGCCCGTTTAGGCCCCAGCATTTT
>TRBJ2-2|.|.|15|TRBV6-2/TRBV6-3
CASSPRTTVVGELFF
TGTGCCAGCAGTCCGCGGACGACAGTCGTCGGGGAGCTGTTTTTT
>TRBJ1-1|many|.|13|TRBV7-6
CASSLFGNTEAFF
TGTGCCAGCAGCTTATTCGGTAACACTGAAGCTTTCTTT
>TRBJ2-7|many|.|14|TRBV12-2
CASRLDQGQDEQYF
TGTGCAAGTCGCTTAGATCAGGGACAAGATGAGCAGTACTTC
>TRBJ2-7|many|TRBD1|14|TRBV19
CASSTGQGTYEQYF
TGTGCCAGTAGTACGGGACAGGGTACCTACGAGCAGTACTTC
>TRBJ1-1|many|TRBD1|11|TRBV6-2/TRBV6-3
CASTKDRAAFF
TGTGCCAGCACGAAAGACAGGGCGGCTTTCTTT
>TRBJ2-3|many|.|12|TRBV11-2
CASLTKWDTQYF
TGTGCCAGCCTGACGAAGTGGGATACGCAGTATTTT
>TRBJ2-4|few|.|14|TRBV18
CASSPVGHQNIQYF
TGTGCCAGCTCACCAGTTGGCCATCAAAACATTCAGTACTTC
>TRBJ2-1|many|.|14|TRBV20-1
CSARVPGTPNEQFF
TGCAGTGCTAGAGTCCCCGGGACTCCCAATGAGCAGTTCTTC
>TRBJ1-4|few|.|13|TRBV5-1
CASSSRANEKLFF
TGCGCCAGCAGCTCCCGGGCTAATGAAAAACTGTTTTTT
>TRBJ2-3|few|.|14|TRBV14
CASKEAWGTDTQYF
TGTGCCAGCAAGGAAGCGTGGGGCACAGATACGCAGTATTTT